The 8 T cell receptor beta chains listed next were all sequenced from one sample in a study of patients and donors after allogeneic stem cell transplantation. TCRdb ran MiXCR on the RT-PCR reads and lists one entry per CDR3 protein. The sample has roughly 880,000 distinct CDR3 sequences, 18% seen once. Sequenced input: blood, either unsorted or a sorted T cell fraction (not recorded which). Receptors were obtained from a human donor who was either an allogeneic HSCT recipient or a stem cell or donor lymphocyte infusion donor (not recorded which). It is not recorded whose cells these are; they may come from a transplant donor.

This clonotype was observed a few times. The CDR3 bases are TGTGCCAGCAGCACACGCACAGCGGGAAGACTAAATACGCAGTATTTT. The encoded protein is CASSTRTAGRLNTQYF. V is TRBV5-6 and J is TRBJ2-3; 7 bases align to TRBD2. The germline V gene encodes CDR1 SGHDT and CDR2 YYEEEE. This CDR3 region has 16 residues. After removal of 4 bases from V and 7 bases from J, the junction contained 15 bases not matched to a gene.

This clonotype showed up just a few times. V gene TRBV12-3 or TRBV12-4 combines with J gene TRBJ2-7; D is undetermined. The CDR3 runs to 15 residues. The germline V and J ends were trimmed by 6 bases and 0 bases, with 15 bases remaining between them. The CDR3 spells CASRRNSPSSYEQYF. The CDR3 DNA sequence: TGTGCCAGCAGAAGGAACTCCCCTTCCTCCTACGAGCAGTACTTC.

This clonotype was counted between two and nine times. The V and J genes are TRBV27 and TRBJ1-2, with D unclear. Germline CDR1 reads MNHEY; CDR2 reads SMNVEV (reference sequence). Deletions cut 8 bases from V and 4 bases from J, with 14 bases between. CDR3 length: 13 amino acids. The CDR3 DNA reads as TGTGCCAGCCCCACGGGCTGTGGCTATGGCTACACCTTC. Translation: CASPTGCGYGYTF.

This clonotype was picked up many times. This chain joins TRBV5-1 and TRBJ1-1; a possible D gene is TRBD1 (5 bases). Deletions cut 3 bases from V and 4 bases from J, with 10 bases between. Germline V gene lookup returns CDR1 SGHRS and CDR2 YFSETQ. The CDR3 is made up of 13 amino acids. CDR3 amino acids: CASSYQGGTEAFF. The CDR3 DNA is TGCGCCAGCAGCTACCAGGGTGGCACTGAAGCTTTCTTT.

This clonotype has just a few counts. V and J are TRBV7-8 and TRBJ2-7; TRBD2 aligns across 8 bases. The CDR3 is 15 residues long. The V segment lost 6 bases and the J segment 5 bases; nucleotides outside the gene matches: 12. In germline, CDR1 is SGHVS, CDR2 FQNEAQ. This CDR3 is CASRYVRGGRDEQYF. CDR3 nucleotide sequence: TGTGCCAGCAGATACGTCCGGGGGGGGAGGGACGAGCAGTACTTC.

The J gene is TRBJ2-1, the V gene TRBV5-1; D not certain. V was shortened by 7 bases and J by 3 bases, with 11 bases between the two germline ends. This CDR3 comprises 13 residues. Germline V gene lookup returns CDR1 SGHRS and CDR2 YFSETQ. The CDR3 bases are TGCGCCAGCCTCGGAGACCTCTACAATGAGCAGTTCTTC. Amino acid sequence: CASLGDLYNEQFF.

This clonotype was recorded a few times. The chain has TRBV5-6 and TRBJ2-2; the match to TRBD1 covers 8 bases. Germline-derived CDR1 and CDR2 are SGHDT and YYEEEE. V shed 3 bases and J 1 base; nucleotides not matched to a gene: 5. This CDR3 comprises 16 residues. CDR3 coding DNA: TGTGCCAGCAGCTATAGGACAGGGTGGAACACCGGGGAGCTGTTTTTT. The encoded protein is CASSYRTGWNTGELFF.

J is TRBJ2-1 and V is TRBV7-8; D is unresolved. The CDR3 covers 11 residues. In germline, CDR1 is SGHVS, CDR2 FQNEAQ. V dropped 5 bases and J dropped 9 bases, with 8 bases sitting between them. Here the CDR3 DNA reads TGTGCCAGCAGCATTAAGGGTGAGCAGTTCTTC. Protein sequence: CASSIKGEQFF.